These 12 T cell receptor beta chains originate from one sample sequenced in a study of cytomegalovirus exposure and HLA in healthy donors. The primer mix had 60 Vbeta and 13 Jbeta primers. Repertoires were generated with immunoSEQ multiplex PCR, while TCRdb's copy carries only in-frame clones and drops some. Of about 190,000 clones listed, roughly 80% are singletons. Sequencing input: PBMCs. Receptor source: a man aged 50-60 years in good health and CMV-seronegative.

This clone is a singleton in its sample. The chain uses TRBV2 and TRBJ2-7, with D possibly being TRBD2 (6 bases). From germline, CDR1 is SNHLY and CDR2 FYNNEI. The CDR3 spans 12 residues. Trimming pared 6 bases from V and 4 bases from J, leaving 10 bases between. The CDR3 here is CASRGGYYEQYF. The CDR3, as DNA: TGTGCCAGCAGGGGAGGATATTACGAGCAGTACTTC. Full variable domain (outside the CDR3, taken from reference TRBV2 and TRBJ2-7): EPEVTQTPSHQVTQMGQEVILRCVPISNHLYFYWYRQILGQKVEFLVSFYNNEISEKSEIFDDQFSVERPDGSNFTLKIRSTKLEDSAMYFCASRGGYYEQYFGPGTRLTVT.

The J gene is TRBJ1-3, the V gene TRBV12-5, with D unresolved. The CDR3 length is 11 residues. Trimming left V 3 bases short and J 7 bases short, with 4 bases between. CDR1 LGHNT and CDR2 FRNRAP come from the germline V gene. CDR3 protein: CASGLQNTIYF. CDR3 sequence (DNA): TGTGCTAGTGGTTTACAGAACACCATATATTTT.

The chain employs TRBV7-9 and TRBJ1-3; D remains unclear. The CDR3 length is 16 residues. The V gene's germline CDR1 is SEHNR and CDR2 FQNEAQ (reference sequence). With 1 base removed from V and 0 bases from J, the gap between germline ends came to 10 bases. The CDR3 DNA sequence: TGTGCCAGCAGCTTAGTCCTAACCGGCTCTGGAAACACCATATATTTT. The encoded protein is CASSLVLTGSGNTIYF.

This clone was detected once. V is TRBV7-7 and J is TRBJ1-1; D is unclear. Between the trimmed V and J ends, which lost 3 bases and 1 base, there was a span of 6 bases. Germline V gene sequence: CDR1 SSHAT, CDR2 FNYEAQ (reference sequence). This CDR3 spans 13 amino acids. CDR3 residues: CASSFSENTEAFF. The CDR3 DNA reads TGTGCCAGCAGCTTCTCAGAGAACACTGAAGCTTTCTTT.

This chain links TRBV5-6 with TRBJ2-6; TRBD1 agrees at 7 bases. J gave up 0 bases and V 1 base, and 7 bases lay outside the gene matches. This CDR3 has 18 amino acids. Per the germline V gene, CDR1 is SGHDT and CDR2 is YYEEEE. The CDR3 protein is CASSLIGQEYSGANVLTF. The DNA of the CDR3 is TGTGCCAGCAGCTTGATTGGACAGGAATACTCTGGGGCCAACGTCCTGACTTTC.

The chain joins TRBV4-3 to TRBJ1-2; the D is unclear. The CDR3 runs to 16 residues. Germline V lookup: CDR1 LGHNA, CDR2 YSLEER. Trimming removed 4 bases at V and 4 bases at J, with 19 bases between. CDR3: CASSPGVSHAGYGYTF. Written as DNA, the CDR3 is TGCGCCAGCAGCCCTGGGGTCAGCCACGCGGGCTATGGCTACACCTTC.

The genes are TRBV4-3 and TRBJ2-1; D not certain. This CDR3 comprises 16 residues. V lost 0 bases, J lost 0 bases, and 9 bases lay in between. The germline V gene encodes CDR1 LGHNA and CDR2 YSLEER. The CDR3 DNA sequence: TGCGCCAGCAGCCAAGAGCGGCTGAGCTCCTACAATGAGCAGTTCTTC. Translated: CASSQERLSSYNEQFF.

In its sample, this clone was seen once. J is TRBJ2-5 and V is TRBV5-1; 11 nucleotides align to TRBD2. After removal of 4 bases from V and 3 bases from J, the junction contained 5 bases not matched to a gene. CDR3 length: 15 amino acids. Germline V lookup: CDR1 SGHRS, CDR2 YFSETQ. The CDR3 here is CASSGGTSGKETQYF. CDR3 nucleotide sequence: TGCGCCAGCAGCGGGGGGACTAGCGGAAAAGAGACCCAGTACTTC. Drawing the rest from reference TRBV5-1 and TRBJ2-5, the complete variable domain is KAGVTQTPRYLIKTRGQQVTLSCSPISGHRSVSWYQQTPGQGLQFLFEYFSETQRNKGNFPGRFSGRQFSNSRSEMNVSTLELGDSALYLCASSGGTSGKETQYFGPGTRLLVL.

The chain links TRBV7-9 to TRBJ2-6; TRBD1 agrees at 8 bases. The CDR3 consists of 15 residues. From germline, CDR1 is SEHNR and CDR2 FQNEAQ (reference sequence). The V gene end was trimmed by 5 bases and the J gene end by 4 bases; junction bases not matched to a gene: 4. The CDR3 DNA reads as TGTGCCAGCAGCCGCCAGGGGGCCGGGGCCAACGTCCTGACTTTC. Encoded protein: CASSRQGAGANVLTF.

J is TRBJ2-5 and V is TRBV4-3; possible D gene TRBD1, 5 bases. Judging by the DNA end, TRBJ2-7 fits better; the J call may be wrong. The CDR3 length is 13 residues. Per the germline V gene, CDR1 is LGHNA and CDR2 is YSLEER. CDR3 sequence: CASSQDRVAEQYF. In DNA, the CDR3 is TGCGCCAGCAGCCAAGACAGGGTCGCCGAGCAGTACTTC.

This clone was detected only once. This chain links TRBV6-1 with TRBJ1-3; the match to TRBD1 covers 11 bases. The germline CDR1 and CDR2 sequences are MNHNS and SASEGT. Trimming cost V 4 bases and J 1 base; bases outside gene matches: 3. This CDR3 contains 16 residues. The CDR3 DNA sequence: TGTGCCAGCAGTGTCGGACAGGGGGCATCTGGAAACACCATATATTTT. This sequence encodes CASSVGQGASGNTIYF.

The chain joins TRBV6-5 to TRBJ1-2; TRBD1 is a possible D gene (6 bases). The CDR3 loop spans 12 amino acids. Trimming left V 7 bases short and J 8 bases short, with 14 bases between. The germline CDR1 and CDR2 sequences are MNHEY and SVGAGI. This CDR3 reads CASTFRGGGYTF. CDR3 bases: TGTGCCAGCACTTTCAGGGGTGGAGGCTACACCTTC.